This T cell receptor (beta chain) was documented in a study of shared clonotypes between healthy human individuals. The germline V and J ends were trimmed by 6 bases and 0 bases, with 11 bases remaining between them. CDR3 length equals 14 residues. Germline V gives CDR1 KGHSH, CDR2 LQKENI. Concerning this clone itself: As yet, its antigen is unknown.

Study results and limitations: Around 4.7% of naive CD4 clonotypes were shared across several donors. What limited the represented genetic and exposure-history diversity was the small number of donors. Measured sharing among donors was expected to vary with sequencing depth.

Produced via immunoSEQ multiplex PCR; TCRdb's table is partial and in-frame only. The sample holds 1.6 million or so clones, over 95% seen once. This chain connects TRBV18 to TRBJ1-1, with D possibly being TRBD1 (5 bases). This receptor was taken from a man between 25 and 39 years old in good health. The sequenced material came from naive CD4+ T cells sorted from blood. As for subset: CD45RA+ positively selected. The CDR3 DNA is TGTGCCAGCTCGCGGACAACTATGAACACTGAAGCTTTCTTT. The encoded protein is CASSRTTMNTEAFF.